The 27 T cell receptor beta chains below were found in one sample sequenced in a study of T cells in Graves' hyperthyroidism and ophthalmopathy. The source material, RNA transcripts, was used to amplify TCR beta CDR3 regions. HTBI primers drove first-round RT-PCR of the TCR CDR3. TCRdb reprocessed the multiplex PCR reads via MiXCR and lists one record per CDR3 protein. The data contain fewer than 200,000 distinct CDR3 sequences, around 15% of them seen just once; the ten biggest clones take up 29%. The sequenced material came from blood. These receptors all stem from a woman aged 45-60 years with Graves' hyperthyroidism.

This clonotype occurred many times. The rearrangement links TRBV9 to TRBJ2-3, with TRBD2 matching over 11 bases. The ends lost 2 bases at V and 5 bases at J; junction bases unmatched: 4. Germline CDR1 and CDR2: SGDLS and YYNGEE. The CDR3 contains 15 residues. CDR3 DNA sequence: TGTGCCAGCAGCGTTAGCGGGGGGGCCCAAGATACGCAGTATTTT. It is translated as CASSVSGGAQDTQYF.

This clonotype has a count of ten or more. The chain is built from TRBV20-1 and TRBJ1-5, with D possibly matching TRBD1 (6 bases). V was pared by 3 bases and J by 7 bases, with 13 bases between. The CDR3 has 13 amino acids. Germline V gene data show CDR1 as DFQATT and CDR2 as SNEGSKA (reference sequence). Here the CDR3 reads CSASSGGEQPQHF. CDR3 DNA: TGCAGTGCTAGTAGCGGGGGCGAGCAGCCCCAGCATTTT.

In the case of this clonotype: A much larger clone is a single base away; this may be a read error. This chain uses TRBV6-1 with TRBJ1-3; unclear D gene. This CDR3 has 13 amino acids. Germline V gives CDR1 MNHNS, CDR2 SASEGT. The CDR3 DNA follows: TGTGCCAGCAGTTTCGAAGCTGGAAACGCCATATATTTT. Translating it yields CASSFEAGNAIYF.

This clonotype was detected many times. V usage is TRBV12-3 or TRBV12-4 and J usage is TRBJ2-2; D is unresolved. V lost 1 base to trimming and J lost 4 bases, with 16 bases between them. The CDR3 consists of 17 residues. CDR3 sequence: CASSLEIGSPFTGELFF. The CDR3 coding sequence is TGTGCCAGCAGTTTAGAGATCGGCTCTCCTTTCACCGGGGAGCTGTTTTTT.

There are many counts of this clonotype. The rearrangement joins TRBV14 to TRBJ1-4; D call uncertain. V lost 1 base and J 7 bases, leaving 13 bases between the germline ends. There are 15 residues in the CDR3. Per germline, CDR1 SGHDN and CDR2 FVKESK. Written as DNA, the CDR3 is TGTGCCAGCAGCCAAGGTTTAGCTCCGGGTGAAAAACTGTTTTTT. It is translated as CASSQGLAPGEKLFF.

This clonotype showed up just a few times. V is TRBV27 and J is TRBJ2-7; D gene ambiguous. Germline V gives CDR1 MNHEY, CDR2 SMNVEV (reference sequence). CDR3 length equals 15 residues. The V end was cut by 3 bases, the J end by 3 bases, with 15 bases between. The CDR3 protein is CASSFGPGASYEQYF. CDR3 DNA: TGTGCCAGCAGTTTTGGGCCGGGCGCGAGCTACGAGCAGTACTTC.

This clonotype was detected ten times or more. The V call is TRBV19, the J call TRBJ2-2; 7 positions match TRBD2. The germline gives CDR1 LNHDA, CDR2 SQIVND (reference sequence). The J segment lost 5 bases and the V segment lost 7 bases, leaving 4 bases of the junction unmatched. The CDR3 consists of 13 residues. Written as DNA, the CDR3 is TGTGCCAGTAAAACGCGGGGGACCGGGGAGCTGTTTTTT. Translating gives CASKTRGTGELFF. Based on the CDR3 plus reference TRBV19 and TRBJ2-2, the full variable domain is DGGITQSPKYLFRKEGQNVTLSCEQNLNHDAMYWYRQDPGQGLRLIYYSQIVNDFQKGDIAEGYSVSREKKESFPLTVTSAQKNPTAFYLCASKTRGTGELFFGEGSRLTVL.

This clonotype was detected many times. The gene calls are TRBV7-9 and TRBJ2-4; D gene ambiguous. The CDR3 totals 13 residues. Trimming pared 1 base from V and 4 bases from J, leaving 5 bases between. The germline gives CDR1 SEHNR, CDR2 FQNEAQ (reference sequence). Written as DNA, the CDR3 is TGTGCCAGCAGCTTAGGATGGAAAAACATTCAGTACTTC. Its translation is CASSLGWKNIQYF.

This clonotype was detected ten times or more. The chain employs TRBV5-6 and TRBJ1-1, with a weak D call TRBD1 (6 bases). The CDR3 spans 17 residues. The germline CDR1 and CDR2 sequences are SGHDT and YYEEEE. V was cut by 0 bases and J by 1 base, with 16 bases left in between. The CDR3 nucleotides are TGTGCCAGCAGCTTGGTAGGGGCAGGGGTGAGGAACACTGAAGCTTTCTTT. It is translated as CASSLVGAGVRNTEAFF.

This clonotype was observed many times. The J gene is TRBJ1-2, the V gene TRBV5-1; D is unclear. The CDR3 contains 13 residues. CDR1 SGHRS and CDR2 YFSETQ come from the germline V gene. V lost 2 bases and J lost 2, with 7 bases in between. Here the CDR3 reads CASSFASNYGYTF. CDR3 bases: TGCGCCAGCAGCTTCGCCAGCAACTATGGCTACACCTTC.

The sample holds many counts of this clonotype. The chain employs TRBV29-1 and TRBJ2-3, with D possibly matching TRBD1 (6 bases). The CDR3 covers 15 residues. Germline assignment: CDR1 SQVTM and CDR2 ANQGSEA. V lost 3 bases and J 2 bases, leaving 15 bases between the germline ends. The CDR3 DNA follows: TGCAGCGTTGATTCCCCACAGGGTATCACAGATACGCAGTATTTT. Its protein is CSVDSPQGITDTQYF.

CDR3 sequence reads: CASERQITGELFF. The CDR3 DNA reads TGTGCCTCTGAAAGACAGATCACCGGGGAGCTGTTTTTT. The rearrangement joins TRBV19 to TRBJ2-2; D might be TRBD1 (5 bases). This CDR3 contains 13 residues. Germline CDR1 is LNHDA and CDR2 is SQIVND (reference sequence). The V gene lost 11 bases and the J gene lost 4 bases, with 14 bases spanning the gap.

Ten or more counts support this clonotype. The V gene is TRBV6-1, the J gene TRBJ2-2; TRBD1 might be the D (8 bases). The V and J ends lost 5 bases and 7 bases respectively, with 14 bases between them. Germline V gene sequence: CDR1 MNHNS, CDR2 SASEGT. The CDR3 sequence is 14 residues long. The CDR3 sequence: CASSLQGGGGELFF. In DNA, the CDR3 is TGTGCCAGCAGTCTACAGGGGGGGGGCGGGGAGCTGTTTTTT.

This clonotype showed up many times. The chain employs TRBV5-1 and TRBJ2-3, with TRBD1 matching 7 bases. The V gene's germline CDR1 is SGHRS and CDR2 YFSETQ. V dropped 3 bases and J dropped 6; count of bases not matched to a gene: 7. This CDR3 is built from 14 residues. CDR3 sequence (DNA): TGCGCCAGCAGCTCTACAGGGGAATGGGATACGCAGTATTTT. It yields the protein CASSSTGEWDTQYF.

The V call is TRBV28, the J call TRBJ2-7; D is perhaps TRBD1 (6 bases). The V gene's germline CDR1 is MDHEN and CDR2 SYDVKM. The CDR3 length is 14 residues. Trimming removed 6 bases at V and 2 bases at J, with 14 bases between. CDR3 in DNA: TGTGCCAGCAGACAGGCAGGGGACACCTACGAGCAGTACTTC. Translation: CASRQAGDTYEQYF.

This clonotype came up many times. The chain joins TRBV10-1 to TRBJ2-7; D is undetermined. This CDR3 comprises 14 residues. V was shortened by 3 bases and J by 2 bases, with 11 bases between the two germline ends. The germline V gene has CDR1 WNHNN and CDR2 SYGVQD (reference sequence). This CDR3 is CASSEGQPAYEQYF. CDR3 bases: TGCGCCAGCAGTGAAGGTCAGCCAGCCTACGAGCAGTACTTC.

The CDR3 coding sequence is TGTGCCAGCAGCTCGATTTCTGGACGGATTGGGCAGTACTTC. Translated, it gives CASSSISGRIGQYF. The J gene is TRBJ2-7, the V gene TRBV7-8; D is uncertain. CDR3 size: 14 residues. The V gene lost 4 bases and the J gene lost 9 bases, with 19 bases spanning the gap. Germline CDR1 is SGHVS and CDR2 is FQNEAQ.

This clonotype has a count of ten or more. The rearrangement uses TRBV5-1 and TRBJ1-2; D is unresolved. Per the germline V gene, CDR1 is SGHRS and CDR2 is YFSETQ. The CDR3 contains 13 residues. Trimming took off 0 bases at V and 2 bases at J, with 5 bases between the two ends. CDR3 bases: TGCGCCAGCAGCTTGGGACGGAACTATGGCTACACCTTC. It specifies CASSLGRNYGYTF.

The table lists this clonotype with many counts. Here the CDR3 DNA reads TGTGCCAGCAGAGAGGGTCGGACGCAGTATTTT. Encoded protein: CASREGRTQYF. The chain employs TRBV6-2 or TRBV6-3 and TRBJ2-3; possibly TRBD2 for D (5 bases). The CDR3 spans 11 residues. Trimming removed 6 bases from V and 9 bases from J, with 10 bases in between. The germline CDR1 and CDR2 sequences are MNHEY and SVGEGT.

This clonotype was counted ten times or more. The chain couples TRBV6-1 to TRBJ2-2, with D perhaps matching TRBD1 (6 bases). V lost 6 bases and J 7 bases, leaving 15 bases between the germline ends. Germline-derived CDR1 and CDR2 are MNHNS and SASEGT. The CDR3 length is 14 residues. The CDR3 nucleotides are TGTGCCAGCAGAGAACAGGGTTCCAACGGGGAGCTGTTTTTT. Translated: CASREQGSNGELFF.

V is TRBV2 and J is TRBJ2-7, with TRBD2 matching over 13 bases. V gave up 4 bases and J gave up 3 bases; unmatched junction bases: 3. The V gene's germline CDR1 is SNHLY and CDR2 FYNNEI. The CDR3 is 15 residues long. The CDR3 DNA reads as TGTGCCAGCAGTGTCGGGACTAGCGGGGTCTACGAGCAGTACTTC. Translating it yields CASSVGTSGVYEQYF.

This clonotype was counted many times. The V call is TRBV4-1, the J call TRBJ1-1, with 7 nucleotides matching TRBD1. J was trimmed by 1 base and V by 2 bases; bases with no gene match: 4. This CDR3 is built from 15 residues. The germline gives CDR1 MGHRA, CDR2 YSYEKL. CDR3 coding DNA: TGCGCCAGCAGCCAAAAGACAGGGACGAACACTGAAGCTTTCTTT. Amino acids: CASSQKTGTNTEAFF.

This clonotype was seen just once. The V and J genes are TRBV2 and TRBJ1-1; D unclear. In germline, CDR1 is SNHLY, CDR2 FYNNEI. V lost 8 bases and J 1 base, leaving 8 bases between the germline ends. This CDR3 region has 12 residues. The CDR3 is CASRVSNTEAFF. The CDR3 DNA is TGTGCCAGCCGTGTCTCGAACACTGAAGCTTTCTTT.

This clonotype has just a few counts. The rearrangement joins TRBV19 to TRBJ2-5; the D gene is possibly TRBD1 (5 bases). Trimming removed 5 bases at V and 2 bases at J, with 12 bases between. The CDR3 has 14 residues. Germline V gene data show CDR1 as LNHDA and CDR2 as SQIVND (reference sequence). This CDR3 is CASSPRQRQETQYF. Written as DNA, the CDR3 is TGTGCCAGTAGTCCCCGACAGAGACAAGAGACCCAGTACTTC.

This clonotype has a count of ten or more. The chain employs TRBV6-1 and TRBJ1-1; D is possibly TRBD1 (6 bases). The germline gives CDR1 MNHNS, CDR2 SASEGT. The length of the CDR3 is 14 residues. Trimming cost V 6 bases and J 0 bases, with 11 bases left between them. The CDR3 sequence: CASRAGDMNTEAFF. In nucleotides, the CDR3 is TGTGCCAGCAGAGCAGGGGATATGAACACTGAAGCTTTCTTT.

Ten or more counts support this clonotype. The V and J genes are TRBV11-1 and TRBJ1-1; 11 bases are shared with TRBD1. This CDR3 comprises 13 residues. Per the germline V gene, CDR1 is SGHAT and CDR2 is FQDESV (reference sequence). The V and J ends lost 5 bases and 4 bases, in that order; junction bases with no gene match: 0. As DNA, the CDR3 is TGTGCCAGCAGCGGGACAGGGGGCACTGAAGCTTTCTTT. Its protein product is CASSGTGGTEAFF.

This clonotype was seen repeatedly, ten times or more. The chain joins TRBV7-2 to TRBJ1-1; weak D call: TRBD1 (5 bases). Trimming pared 1 base from V and 5 bases from J, leaving 17 bases between. Germline lookup yields CDR1 SGHTA and CDR2 FQGNSA. The CDR3 is made up of 16 amino acids. CDR3 protein: CASSLVARVGVTEAFF. In DNA form, the CDR3 reads TGTGCCAGCAGCTTAGTTGCCAGGGTCGGCGTTACTGAAGCTTTCTTT. The whole variable domain, filled in from reference TRBV7-2 and TRBJ1-1, reads GAGVSQSPSNKVTEKGKDVELRCDPISGHTALYWYRQSLGQGLEFLIYFQGNSAPDKSGLPSDRFSAERTGGSVSTLTIQRTQQEDSAVYLCASSLVARVGVTEAFFGQGTRLTVV.